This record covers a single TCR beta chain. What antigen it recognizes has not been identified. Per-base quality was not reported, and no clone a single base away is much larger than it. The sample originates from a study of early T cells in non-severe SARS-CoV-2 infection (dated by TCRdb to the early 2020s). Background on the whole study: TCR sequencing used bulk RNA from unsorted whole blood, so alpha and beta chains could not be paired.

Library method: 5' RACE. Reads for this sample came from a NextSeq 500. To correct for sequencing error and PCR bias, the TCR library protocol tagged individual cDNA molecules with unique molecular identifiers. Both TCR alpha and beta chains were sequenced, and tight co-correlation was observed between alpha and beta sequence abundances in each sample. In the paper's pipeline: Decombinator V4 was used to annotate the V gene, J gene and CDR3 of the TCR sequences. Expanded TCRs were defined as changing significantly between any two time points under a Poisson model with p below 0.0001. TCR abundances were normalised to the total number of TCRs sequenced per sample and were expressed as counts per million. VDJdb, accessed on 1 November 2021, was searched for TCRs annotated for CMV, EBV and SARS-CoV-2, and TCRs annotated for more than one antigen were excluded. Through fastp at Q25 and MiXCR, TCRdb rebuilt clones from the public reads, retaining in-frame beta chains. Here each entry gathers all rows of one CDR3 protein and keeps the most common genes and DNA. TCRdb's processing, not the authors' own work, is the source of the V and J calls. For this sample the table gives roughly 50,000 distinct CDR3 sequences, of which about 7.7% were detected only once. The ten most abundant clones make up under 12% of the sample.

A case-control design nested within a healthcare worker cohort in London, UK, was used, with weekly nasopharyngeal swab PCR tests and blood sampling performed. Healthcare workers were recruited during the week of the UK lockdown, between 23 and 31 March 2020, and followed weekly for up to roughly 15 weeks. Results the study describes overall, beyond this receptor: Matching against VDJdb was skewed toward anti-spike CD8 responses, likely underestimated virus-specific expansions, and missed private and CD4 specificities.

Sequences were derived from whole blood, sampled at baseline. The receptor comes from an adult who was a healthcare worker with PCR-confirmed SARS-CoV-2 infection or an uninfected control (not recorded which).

The bases read TGTGCCAGCAGTCCGATTGGGGGGGACAATGAGCAGTTCTTC. The translation is CASSPIGGDNEQFF. The rearrangement joined TRBV28 to TRBJ2-1; 7 central nucleotides agree with TRBD2. Inclusive of the bounding cysteine and phenylalanine, the CDR3 is 14 residues long. Only the CDR3 DNA stays, 42 bases, in frame from base 1. Based on the germline V gene, the CDR1 and CDR2 sequences are MDHEN and SYDVKM. Germline trimming amounts to 5 bases on V and 5 bases on J, with 6 as the count of junction bases outside the gene matches. Where the CDR3 stops, the reference TRBV28 and TRBJ2-1 genes take over; the full variable domain is DVKVTQSSRYLVKRTGEKVFLECVQDMDHENMFWYRQDPGLGLRLIYFSYDVKMKEKGDIPEGYSVSREKKERFSLILESASTNQTSMYLCASSPIGGDNEQFFGPGTRLTVL.